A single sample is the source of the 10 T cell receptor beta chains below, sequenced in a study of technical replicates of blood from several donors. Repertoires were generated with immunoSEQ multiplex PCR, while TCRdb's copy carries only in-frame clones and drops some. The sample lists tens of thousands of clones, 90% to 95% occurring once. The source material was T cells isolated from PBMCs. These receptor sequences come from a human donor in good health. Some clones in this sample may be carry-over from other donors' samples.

In DNA form, the CDR3 reads TGTGCCAGCATGATTAGCCTCTCTGGGGCCAACGTCCTGACTTTC. This encodes CASMISLSGANVLTF. The chain uses TRBV28 and TRBJ2-6; D is unclear. CDR1 MDHEN and CDR2 SYDVKM come from the germline V gene. This CDR3 has 15 residues. The V end was cut by 7 bases, the J end by 0 bases, with 10 bases between.

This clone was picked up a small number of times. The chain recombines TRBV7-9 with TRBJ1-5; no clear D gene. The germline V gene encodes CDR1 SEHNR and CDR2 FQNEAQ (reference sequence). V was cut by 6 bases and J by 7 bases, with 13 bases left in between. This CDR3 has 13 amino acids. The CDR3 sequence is CASSIHGEQPQHF. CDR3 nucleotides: TGTGCCAGCAGTATTCACGGGGAACAGCCCCAGCATTTT.

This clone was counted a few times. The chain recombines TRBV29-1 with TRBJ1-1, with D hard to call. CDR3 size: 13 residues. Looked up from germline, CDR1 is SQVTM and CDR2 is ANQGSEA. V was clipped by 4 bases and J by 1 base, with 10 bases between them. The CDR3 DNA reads TGCAGCGTTGTTCCGCAGAAGAACACTGAAGCTTTCTTT. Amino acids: CSVVPQKNTEAFF.

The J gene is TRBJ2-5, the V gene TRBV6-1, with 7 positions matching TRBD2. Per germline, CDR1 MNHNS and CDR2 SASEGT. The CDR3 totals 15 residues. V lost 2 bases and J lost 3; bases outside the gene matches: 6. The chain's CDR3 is CASSELWRGKETQYF. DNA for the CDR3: TGTGCCAGCAGTGAACTGTGGCGGGGGAAAGAGACCCAGTACTTC.

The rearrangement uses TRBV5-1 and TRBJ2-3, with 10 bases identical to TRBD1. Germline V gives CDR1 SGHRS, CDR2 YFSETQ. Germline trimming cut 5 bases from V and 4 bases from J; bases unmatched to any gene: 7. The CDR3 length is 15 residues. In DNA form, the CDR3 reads TGCGCCAGCAGTTCCGGGACAGGGGACGCAGATACGCAGTATTTT. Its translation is CASSSGTGDADTQYF.

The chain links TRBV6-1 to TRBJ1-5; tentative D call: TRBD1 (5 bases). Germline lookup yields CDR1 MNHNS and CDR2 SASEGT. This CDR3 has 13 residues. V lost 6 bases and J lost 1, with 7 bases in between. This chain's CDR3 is CASRTVSNQPQHF. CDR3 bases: TGTGCCAGCAGGACAGTAAGCAATCAGCCCCAGCATTTT.

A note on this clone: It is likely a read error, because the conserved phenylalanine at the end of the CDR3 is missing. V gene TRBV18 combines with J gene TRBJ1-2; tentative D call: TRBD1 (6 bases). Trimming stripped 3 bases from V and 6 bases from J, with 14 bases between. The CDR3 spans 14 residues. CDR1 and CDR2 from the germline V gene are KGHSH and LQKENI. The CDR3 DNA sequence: TGTGCCAGCTCACCGGGGGGGCCGGAGGATGGCTACACCTTG. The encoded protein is CASSPGGPEDGYTL.

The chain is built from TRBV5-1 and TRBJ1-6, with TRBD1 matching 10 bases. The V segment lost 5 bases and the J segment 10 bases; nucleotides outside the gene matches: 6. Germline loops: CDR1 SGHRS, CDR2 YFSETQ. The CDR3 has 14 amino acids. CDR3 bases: TGCGCCAGCAGGCCTGGGACAGGGGTCTCACCCCTCCACTTT. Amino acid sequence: CASRPGTGVSPLHF.

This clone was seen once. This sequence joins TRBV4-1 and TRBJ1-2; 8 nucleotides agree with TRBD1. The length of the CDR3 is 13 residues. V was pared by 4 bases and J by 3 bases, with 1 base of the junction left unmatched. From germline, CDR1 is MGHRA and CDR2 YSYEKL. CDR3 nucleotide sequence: TGCGCCAGCAGCCCAGGGGGCGACTATGGCTACACCTTC. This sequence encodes CASSPGGDYGYTF.

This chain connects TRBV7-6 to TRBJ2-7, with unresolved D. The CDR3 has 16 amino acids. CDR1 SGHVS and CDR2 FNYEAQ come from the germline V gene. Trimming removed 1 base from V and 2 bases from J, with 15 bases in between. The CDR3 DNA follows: TGTGCCAGCAGCTTAGATTTCAACGCGCCGCCCTACGAGCAGTACTTC. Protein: CASSLDFNAPPYEQYF.